Included here is one T cell receptor beta chain sequence, with context. Its matching antigen is unknown. The final CDR3 position lacks the conserved phenylalanine or tryptophan, pointing to a likely read error. The limits of the CDR3 on the DNA are not certain, so only TCRdb's listed CDR3 is given. This sample is part of a study of immune heterogeneity within non-small cell lung tumors. Whole-study context: A handful of squamous cell carcinomas, around 9 non-squamous carcinomas and 1 not otherwise specified made up the tumors. Findings of the study overall: Correlation analysis showed that local T-cell clonality was moderately but significantly associated with local tumor mutational burden (R 0.3 to 0.4).

The authors amplified TCR beta CDR3 by multiplex PCR with 32 V and 13 J primers. From the multiplex PCR reads, TCRdb called clonotypes with MiXCR, one entry per CDR3 protein. The sample has 9,500 to 11,000 distinct CDR3 sequences, 26% seen once. Bulk tumor gDNA, roughly 600 ng per sample, served as the TCR template. Several far-apart biopsies were taken per primary tumor during surgery. Before undergoing curative surgery, patients had newly diagnosed non-small cell lung cancer that was untreated. Curative-intent surgery was being performed on the donors, who were patients newly diagnosed with non-small cell lung cancer. The germline V gene encodes CDR1 PRHDT and CDR2 FYEKMQ (reference sequence). The CDR3 totals 15 residues, both ends included.

This receptor was taken from a woman between 45 and 60 years old with non-small cell lung cancer. This chain uses TRBV13 with TRBJ2-3; the table's D call, TRBD1, has no DNA check behind it. The sample taken for sequencing was lung tumor tissue. The CDR3 here is CASSLGQGSEQYFGP.